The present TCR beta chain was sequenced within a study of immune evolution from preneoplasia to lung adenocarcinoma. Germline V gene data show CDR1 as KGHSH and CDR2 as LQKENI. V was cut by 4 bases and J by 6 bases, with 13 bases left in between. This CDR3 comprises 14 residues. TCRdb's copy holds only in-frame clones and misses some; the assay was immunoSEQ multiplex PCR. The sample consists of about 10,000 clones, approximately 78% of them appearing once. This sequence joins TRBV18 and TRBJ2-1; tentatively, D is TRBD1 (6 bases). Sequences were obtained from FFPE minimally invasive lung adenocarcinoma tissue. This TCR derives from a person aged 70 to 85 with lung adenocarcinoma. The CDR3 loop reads CASSRQGRGNEQFF. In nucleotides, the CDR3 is TGTGCCAGCTCACGGCAGGGGAGAGGCAATGAGCAGTTCTTC.